Listed below are T cell receptor beta chains from one sample, sequenced in a study of T cells in Graves' hyperthyroidism and ophthalmopathy. Via MiXCR, TCRdb re-called the multiplex PCR reads, giving one row per CDR3 protein. The repertoire includes more than 500,000 distinct CDR3 sequences, 15% to 20% of them detected once, and about 31% sits in the top ten. Sequenced material: blood. The receptors come from a woman aged 25 to 39 with Graves' ophthalmopathy. Both conserved end residues are part of each CDR3. D genes are given only for firm matches. The size entry is marked missing in some rows and otherwise reads once, few, many or a size class.

j_gene: TRBJ1-5
v_gene: TRBV20-1
abundance: few
len: 15
d_gene: NA
CDR3nt: TGCAGTGCTAGGAGTTTGGGGGGTGTCGATCAGCCCCAGCATTTT
CDR3aa: CSARSLGGVDQPQHF

j_gene: TRBJ2-5
v_gene: TRBV4-1
abundance: many
len: 14
d_gene: NA
CDR3nt: TGCGCCAGCAGCCAAGAACAAAGGATAGAGACCCAGTACTTC
CDR3aa: CASSQEQRIETQYF

j_gene: TRBJ2-7
v_gene: TRBV5-1
abundance: NA
len: 15
d_gene: NA
CDR3nt: TGTGCCAGCAGCTATAGAGGGGGGGGCTCCTACGAGCAGTACTTC
CDR3aa: CASSYRGGGSYEQYF

j_gene: TRBJ1-4
v_gene: TRBV24-1
abundance: few
len: 15
d_gene: NA
CDR3nt: TGTGCCACAAGCAAAGGGAGGTCAACTAATGAAAAACTGTTTTTT
CDR3aa: CATSKGRSTNEKLFF

j_gene: TRBJ2-3
v_gene: TRBV4-3
abundance: few
len: 16
d_gene: TRBD2
CDR3nt: TGCGCCAGCAGCCAAGAGGTAGCGGGAGGGCTGGATACGCAGTATTTT
CDR3aa: CASSQEVAGGLDTQYF

j_gene: TRBJ2-3
v_gene: TRBV6-5
abundance: many
len: 18
d_gene: NA
CDR3nt: TGTGCCAGCAGTTACTCGATAATTAGCAGCCCTAGCACAGATACGCAGTATTTT
CDR3aa: CASSYSIISSPSTDTQYF

j_gene: TRBJ2-1
v_gene: TRBV11-2
abundance: NA
len: 16
d_gene: TRBD2
CDR3nt: TGTGCCAGCAGCACCACGACTAGCGGGAGCAGTCGTGAGCAGTTCTTC
CDR3aa: CASSTTTSGSSREQFF

j_gene: TRBJ2-1
v_gene: TRBV29-1
abundance: few
len: 13
d_gene: TRBD1
CDR3nt: TGCAGCGTTGGCCCCCCAGGGGGCAATGAGCAGTTCTTC
CDR3aa: CSVGPPGGNEQFF

j_gene: TRBJ2-2
v_gene: TRBV28
abundance: NA
len: 15
d_gene: NA
CDR3nt: TGTGTCAGCAGTTTTCATGATAGAAACACCGGGGAGCTGTTTTTT
CDR3aa: CVSSFHDRNTGELFF

j_gene: TRBJ1-5
v_gene: TRBV3-1
abundance: many
len: 15
d_gene: TRBD1
CDR3nt: TGTGCCAGCAGCCAAGATTCAGGGGGCGGTCAGCCCCAGCATTTT
CDR3aa: CASSQDSGGGQPQHF

j_gene: TRBJ2-5
v_gene: TRBV7-9
abundance: many
len: 13
d_gene: NA
CDR3nt: TGTGCCAGCAGCTCCGTCGATCGCGGGACCCAGTACTTC
CDR3aa: CASSSVDRGTQYF

j_gene: TRBJ2-1
v_gene: TRBV12-3/TRBV12-4
abundance: NA
len: 11
d_gene: NA
CDR3nt: TGTGCCAGCAGTCGAAGGGATGAGCAGTTCTTC
CDR3aa: CASSRRDEQFF

j_gene: TRBJ1-1
v_gene: TRBV4-3
abundance: NA
len: 15
d_gene: NA
CDR3nt: TGCGCCAGCAGCCAAGATTCGGGTTTTTACACTGAAGCTTTCTTT
CDR3aa: CASSQDSGFYTEAFF

j_gene: TRBJ1-1
v_gene: TRBV10-2
abundance: few
len: 14
d_gene: NA
CDR3nt: TGCGCCAGCAGTGAGGACAGCCTGAACACTGAAGCTTTCTTT
CDR3aa: CASSEDSLNTEAFF

j_gene: TRBJ2-1
v_gene: TRBV7-2
abundance: many
len: 16
d_gene: NA
CDR3nt: TGTGCCAGCAGCTTAGAATTGGAGAGCTCCTACAATGAGCAGTTCTTC
CDR3aa: CASSLELESSYNEQFF

j_gene: TRBJ2-1
v_gene: TRBV6-1
abundance: NA
len: 13
d_gene: NA
CDR3nt: TGTGCCAGCTCGTCCTCGACGAGGAATGAGCAGTTCTTC
CDR3aa: CASSSSTRNEQFF

j_gene: TRBJ2-3
v_gene: TRBV20-1
abundance: NA
len: 16
d_gene: TRBD2
CDR3nt: TGCAGTGCTGGGAAGGGTAGCGGGAGTTTCCCAGATACGCAGTATTTT
CDR3aa: CSAGKGSGSFPDTQYF

j_gene: TRBJ2-1
v_gene: TRBV19
abundance: few
len: 11
d_gene: NA
CDR3nt: TGTGCCAGTAAATCCCACAATGAGCAGTTCTTC
CDR3aa: CASKSHNEQFF